The 25 T cell receptor beta chains presented below share a single source sample, sequenced in a study of blood T cell repertoires in COVID-19. Clones were sequenced by immunoSEQ multiplex PCR, and TCRdb holds only the in-frame ones, with some missing. The table includes approximately 89,000 clones, just under 80% detected once. The sample was peripheral blood. The receptors were gathered from a man in his sixties or seventies with COVID-19, enrolled during active disease.

The V and J genes are TRBV4-1 and TRBJ2-7, with 7 bases fitting TRBD1. The CDR3 has 17 residues. The junction had 12 bases not matched to a gene; V was cut back by 1 base and J by 3 bases. Germline V gene data show CDR1 as MGHRA and CDR2 as YSYEKL. CDR3: CASSQGLTGTAIYEQYF. The CDR3 DNA reads as TGCGCCAGCAGCCAAGGCTTAACAGGGACAGCCATCTACGAGCAGTACTTC.

The chain joins TRBV9 to TRBJ2-2; 7 nucleotides line up with TRBD1. The trim removed 2 bases at V and 3 bases at J, leaving 7 bases unmatched. The CDR3 length is 16 residues. Per germline, CDR1 SGDLS and CDR2 YYNGEE. DNA for the CDR3: TGTGCCAGCAGCGTTTCGACAGGGCAGGACACCGGGGAGCTGTTTTTT. Amino acid sequence: CASSVSTGQDTGELFF.

This clone was seen once. This rearrangement joins TRBV9 to TRBJ2-5; a weak D match, TRBD2 (6 bases). Germline assignment: CDR1 SGDLS and CDR2 YYNGEE. The CDR3 is 14 residues long. Trimming stripped 2 bases from V and 3 bases from J, with 11 bases between. CDR3 DNA: TGTGCCAGCAGCGTCCATAGCGGTAAAGAGACCCAGTACTTC. Encoded protein: CASSVHSGKETQYF. Full variable domain (remainder filled in from reference TRBV9 and TRBJ2-5): DSGVTQTPKHLITATGQRVTLRCSPRSGDLSVYWYQQSLDQGLQFLIQYYNGEERAKGNILERFSAQQFPDLHSELNLSSLELGDSALYFCASSVHSGKETQYFGPGTRLLVL.

The chain recombines TRBV7-9 with TRBJ2-1, with 7 bases matching TRBD1. V shed 3 bases, J shed 5 bases, and the junction held 7 bases outside the gene matches. This CDR3 is 15 amino acids long. In germline, CDR1 is SEHNR, CDR2 FQNEAQ (reference sequence). The CDR3: CASSFKGGSNNEQFF. CDR3 DNA: TGTGCCAGCAGCTTCAAAGGGGGCAGCAACAATGAGCAGTTCTTC.

The chain combines TRBV7-9 with TRBJ1-6; tentatively, D is TRBD1 (5 bases). The CDR3 is 17 amino acids. V lost 2 bases and J 5 bases, leaving 16 bases between the germline ends. CDR1 is SEHNR, CDR2 FQNEAQ, per germline (reference sequence). The CDR3, as DNA: TGTGCCAGCAGCTTATCCCTGGGGCAGTCACATAATTCACCCCTCCACTTT. Translation: CASSLSLGQSHNSPLHF.

The chain recombines TRBV5-1 with TRBJ2-2; 7 bases align to TRBD1. CDR3 length: 15 amino acids. Trimming took 5 bases from V and 5 from J; bases not matched to a gene: 9. Germline V gives CDR1 SGHRS, CDR2 YFSETQ. This CDR3 reads CASSYTGAGTGELFF. CDR3 in DNA: TGCGCCAGCAGTTATACAGGGGCTGGAACCGGGGAGCTGTTTTTT. The complete variable domain, with remaining parts taken from reference TRBV5-1 and TRBJ2-2, reads KAGVTQTPRYLIKTRGQQVTLSCSPISGHRSVSWYQQTPGQGLQFLFEYFSETQRNKGNFPGRFSGRQFSNSRSEMNVSTLELGDSALYLCASSYTGAGTGELFFGEGSRLTVL.

The CDR3 is CASSATSGGAQETQYF. CDR3 bases: TGTGCCAGCAGCGCGACTAGCGGGGGGGCCCAAGAGACCCAGTACTTC. The rearrangement uses TRBV7-9 and TRBJ2-5, with 14 bases fitting TRBD2. Germline V gene data show CDR1 as SEHNR and CDR2 as FQNEAQ (reference sequence). There are 16 residues in the CDR3. V trimming: 5 bases; J trimming: 1 base; junction bases outside the gene matches: 3.

The V gene is TRBV28, the J gene TRBJ1-2, with D perhaps TRBD1 (5 bases). Germline lookup yields CDR1 MDHEN and CDR2 SYDVKM. V was cut by 3 bases and J by 4 bases, with 15 bases left in between. The CDR3 has 15 residues. The CDR3 sequence is CASSFSDSGRYGYTF. CDR3 sequence (DNA): TGTGCCAGCAGTTTTAGTGACAGTGGGCGCTATGGCTACACCTTC.

The V and J genes are TRBV9 and TRBJ2-1, with 13 bases aligning to TRBD2. CDR1 and CDR2 from the germline V gene are SGDLS and YYNGEE. The CDR3 totals 15 residues. The J segment lost 6 bases and the V segment lost 2 bases, leaving 2 bases of the junction unmatched. The CDR3 coding sequence is TGTGCCAGCAGCGTCGGGACTAGCGGGACCAATGAGCAGTTCTTC. Translating it yields CASSVGTSGTNEQFF.

V and J are TRBV29-1 and TRBJ1-1; TRBD1 matches at 8 bases. This CDR3 region has 15 residues. Germline CDR1 SQVTM, CDR2 ANQGSEA. J was trimmed by 4 bases and V by 3 bases; bases with no gene match: 10. The CDR3 bases are TGCAGCGTTGACCCTCGGACAGGGTCGGGCACTGAAGCTTTCTTT. This sequence encodes CSVDPRTGSGTEAFF.

The sample holds one count of this clone. The chain recombines TRBV3-1 (or the pseudogene TRBV3-2) with TRBJ1-2; 7 bases line up with TRBD1. Germline V gene lookup returns CDR1 LGHDT and CDR2 YNNKEL (reference sequence). The CDR3 has 14 residues. V was pared by 4 bases and J by 0 bases, with 2 bases of the junction left unmatched. CDR3 region: CASSPGTANYGYTF. Here the CDR3 DNA reads TGTGCCAGCAGCCCTGGGACAGCTAACTATGGCTACACCTTC.

The chain carries TRBV5-4 and TRBJ1-5; no clear D. The V gene's germline CDR1 is SGHNT and CDR2 YYREEE (reference sequence). The CDR3 length is 15 residues. V lost 0 bases and J 3 bases, leaving 10 bases between the germline ends. The CDR3 DNA reads TGTGCCAGCAGCTTGGAGGGCGGGATCAATCAGCCCCAGCATTTT. It specifies CASSLEGGINQPQHF.

V and J are TRBV18 and TRBJ2-7, with TRBD1 matching 9 bases. The V gene's germline CDR1 is KGHSH and CDR2 LQKENI. There are 14 residues in the CDR3. After removal of 6 bases from V and 6 bases from J, the junction contained 9 bases not matched to a gene. This CDR3 reads CASSQGQGDGEQYF. CDR3 DNA sequence: TGTGCCAGCTCTCAGGGACAGGGCGATGGCGAGCAGTACTTC.

This clone occurred a few times. The chain recombines TRBV2 with TRBJ2-7, with 7 bases that match TRBD1. Germline CDR1 is SNHLY and CDR2 is FYNNEI. The CDR3 length is 12 residues. V lost 5 bases to trimming and J lost 6 bases; unmatched junction nucleotides: 4. In nucleotides, the CDR3 is TGTGCCAGCAGTCCGACAGGGCTCGAGCAGTACTTC. It codes for CASSPTGLEQYF.

This rearrangement joins TRBV2 to TRBJ1-3; D call uncertain. The germline gives CDR1 SNHLY, CDR2 FYNNEI. Trimming stripped 7 bases from V and 0 bases from J, with 16 bases between. The CDR3 length is 16 residues. CDR3 sequence (DNA): TGTGCCAGCACCCGACACCAAGAAGCCTCTGGAAACACCATATATTTT. Its translation: CASTRHQEASGNTIYF.

This clone came up once. V gene TRBV2 combines with J gene TRBJ1-1, with a weak D call TRBD1 (6 bases). V was clipped by 5 bases and J by 3 bases, with 16 bases between them. CDR3 length: 15 amino acids. The germline gives CDR1 SNHLY, CDR2 FYNNEI. The CDR3 protein is CASSQEGGFHTEAFF. CDR3 nucleotide sequence: TGTGCCAGCAGTCAAGAAGGGGGTTTCCACACTGAAGCTTTCTTT.

The chain has TRBV18 and TRBJ1-2; 8 bases are shared with TRBD1. Germline V gene sequence: CDR1 KGHSH, CDR2 LQKENI. V lost 3 bases, J lost 6 bases, and 3 bases stayed unmatched. The length of the CDR3 is 13 residues. CDR3 nucleotide sequence: TGTGCCAGCTCACCCTCAGGGGGCAATGGCTACACCTTC. Its protein product is CASSPSGGNGYTF. The full variable domain, completed using reference TRBV18 and TRBJ1-2, is NAGVMQNPRHLVRRRGQEARLRCSPMKGHSHVYWYRQLPEEGLKFMVYLQKENIIDESGMPKERFSAEFPKEGPSILRIQQVVRGDSAAYFCASSPSGGNGYTFGSGTRLTVV.

The chain joins TRBV5-6 to TRBJ2-2, with 9 bases matching TRBD2. CDR1 is SGHDT and CDR2 is YYEEEE in the germline V gene. Trimming took 0 bases from V and 5 from J; bases not matched to a gene: 5. The CDR3 totals 16 residues. The CDR3 is CASSLGPAGGTGELFF. The CDR3, as DNA: TGTGCCAGCAGCTTGGGTCCAGCGGGGGGAACCGGGGAGCTGTTTTTT.

The J gene is TRBJ2-1, the V gene TRBV5-8, with a weak D call TRBD2 (6 bases). Germline V CDR1 and CDR2: SGHTS, YDEGEE. This CDR3 is built from 16 residues. With 1 base removed from V and 8 bases from J, the gap between germline ends came to 19 bases. In DNA, the CDR3 is TGTGCCAGCAGCTTGCAGCGATCGGGCGGGGTAGATGAGCAGTTCTTC. As protein: CASSLQRSGGVDEQFF.

V usage is TRBV29-1 and J usage is TRBJ1-2; the D is unclear. Between the trimmed V and J ends, which lost 4 bases and 2 bases, there was a span of 8 bases. Per germline, CDR1 SQVTM and CDR2 ANQGSEA. The CDR3 loop spans 12 amino acids. This CDR3 is CSVVGRNYGYTF. The CDR3 DNA is TGCAGCGTTGTGGGCCGGAACTATGGCTACACCTTC. The complete variable domain, with remaining parts taken from reference TRBV29-1 and TRBJ1-2, reads SAVISQKPSRDICQRGTSLTIQCQVDSQVTMMFWYRQQPGQSLTLIATANQGSEATYESGFVIDKFPISRPNLTFSTLTVSNMSPEDSSIYLCSVVGRNYGYTFGSGTRLTVV.

The chain couples TRBV3-1 (or the pseudogene TRBV3-2) to TRBJ1-2; maybe TRBD1 (5 bases). V lost 4 bases and J lost 0, with 12 bases in between. Germline CDR1 LGHDT, CDR2 YNNKEL (reference sequence). The CDR3 spans 15 residues. CDR3 amino acids: CASSPNLGANYGYTF. The CDR3 DNA reads as TGTGCCAGCAGCCCCAACCTAGGGGCTAACTATGGCTACACCTTC.

The CDR3 nucleotides are TGTGCCAGCAGTTTCTCGGGGAGGGACACCGGGGAGCTGTTTTTT. The encoded protein is CASSFSGRDTGELFF. V gene TRBV28 combines with J gene TRBJ2-2, with 7 bases matching TRBD2. In germline, CDR1 is MDHEN, CDR2 SYDVKM. V lost 3 bases and J lost 3; bases outside the gene matches: 4. The CDR3 length is 15 residues.

The V and J genes are TRBV3-1 (or the pseudogene TRBV3-2) and TRBJ1-3; TRBD1 might be the D (5 bases). Trimming stripped 9 bases from V and 0 bases from J, with 9 bases between. The CDR3 covers 13 residues. CDR1 and CDR2 from the germline V gene are LGHDT and YNNKEL (reference sequence). The CDR3 DNA sequence: TGTGCCAGTACAGGATTCTCTGGAAACACCATATATTTT. Its protein is CASTGFSGNTIYF.

CDR3 in amino acids: CASFSDRDLAGANVLTF. CDR3 in DNA: TGTGCCAGCTTTTCGGACAGGGACCTAGCTGGGGCCAACGTCCTGACTTTC. V usage is TRBV18 and J usage is TRBJ2-6; 8 bases are a match to TRBD1. Germline V gene sequence: CDR1 KGHSH, CDR2 LQKENI. CDR3 length: 17 amino acids. V was pared by 7 bases and J by 2 bases, with 10 bases of the junction left unmatched.

At least ten counts were recorded for this clone. The chain employs TRBV7-6 and TRBJ1-1, with no clear D. V was clipped by 1 base and J by 3 bases, with 15 bases between them. The germline V gene encodes CDR1 SGHVS and CDR2 FNYEAQ. The CDR3 consists of 16 residues. The CDR3 protein is CASSLESVGVDTEAFF. CDR3 nucleotide sequence: TGTGCCAGCAGCTTAGAAAGTGTGGGCGTGGACACTGAAGCTTTCTTT.